The T cell receptor (beta chain) described here comes from a study of untreated major depressive disorder. About this clone: Its antigen is not known.

Here immunoSEQ multiplex PCR was the method, and the copy in TCRdb shows in-frame clones only, minus some. The repertoire holds some 25,000 clones, with approximately 91% as singletons. Germline V lookup: CDR1 SQVTM, CDR2 ANQGSEA. V gave up 3 bases and J gave up 3 bases, with 20 bases separating them. The CDR3 spans 17 residues. Points from the study as a whole: Depressed patients' CD4+ T cells carried increased TRBV05-01 (Vbeta 5.1) usage versus control CD4+ T cells.

Patients scored at least 18 on the Hamilton Depression Scale with DSM-IV major depression. The receptor was derived from a woman aged 25 to 45 with major depressive disorder. The V call is TRBV29-1, the J call TRBJ2-2; no definite D call. Input material: CD4+ T cells from PBMCs. The CDR3 protein is CSVDDPDGCRDTGELFF. DNA of the CDR3: TGCAGCGTTGATGACCCAGACGGATGCCGTGACACCGGGGAGCTGTTTTTT.